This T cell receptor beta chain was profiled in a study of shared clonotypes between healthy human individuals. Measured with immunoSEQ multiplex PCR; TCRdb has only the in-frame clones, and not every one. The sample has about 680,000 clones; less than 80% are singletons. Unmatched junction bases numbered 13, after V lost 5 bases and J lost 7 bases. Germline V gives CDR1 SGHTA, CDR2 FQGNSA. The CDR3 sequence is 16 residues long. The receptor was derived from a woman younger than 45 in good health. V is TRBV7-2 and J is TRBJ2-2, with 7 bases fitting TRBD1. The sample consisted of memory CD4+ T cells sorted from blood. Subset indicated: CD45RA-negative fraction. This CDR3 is CASSPAGTVRIGELFF. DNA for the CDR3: TGTGCCAGCAGCCCCGCCGGGACAGTAAGAATCGGGGAGCTGTTTTTT.